One and the same sample provided the 30 T cell receptor beta chains below, sequenced in a study of blood T cell repertoires in COVID-19. Sequenced by immunoSEQ multiplex PCR; TCRdb stores in-frame clones only, minus some. The repertoire consists of 180,000 or so clones, with roughly nine tenths occurring once and the leading ten covering around 2.3%. The sample taken for sequencing was PBMCs or T cells enriched from blood (not recorded which). These receptors were obtained from a middle-aged woman with acute COVID-19.

J is TRBJ2-3 and V is TRBV14; a weak D match, TRBD2 (7 bases). Trimming removed 1 base from V and 6 bases from J, with 14 bases in between. The germline CDR1 and CDR2 sequences are SGHDN and FVKESK. The CDR3 extends over 15 amino acids. CDR3 in DNA: TGTGCCAGCAGCCAAGCGGGGGGCCGGTCCGATACGCAGTATTTT. It is translated as CASSQAGGRSDTQYF.

The chain joins TRBV30 to TRBJ1-1; unclear D gene. Germline values: CDR1 GTSNPN, CDR2 SVGIG (reference sequence). This CDR3 comprises 13 residues. V shed 2 bases and J shed 4 bases, with 11 bases lying between them. CDR3 nucleotide sequence: TGTGCCTGGAGTCTGACGACTAGCACTGAAGCTTTCTTT. Translating gives CAWSLTTSTEAFF.

This clone was detected a few times. The chain recombines TRBV3-1 (or the pseudogene TRBV3-2) with TRBJ2-1, with D possibly matching TRBD2 (5 bases). This CDR3 has 17 amino acids. Germline assignment: CDR1 LGHDT and CDR2 YNNKEL (reference sequence). The V and J ends lost 3 bases and 3 bases respectively, with 18 bases between them. The CDR3 DNA follows: TGTGCCAGCAGCCACCCTGTGGGAGCGGAGATCTACAATGAGCAGTTCTTC. Residues: CASSHPVGAEIYNEQFF.

The chain combines TRBV5-1 with TRBJ1-2; 10 bases agree with TRBD1. CDR1 is SGHRS, CDR2 YFSETQ, per germline. CDR3 length: 18 amino acids. Trimming took 0 bases from V and 9 from J; bases not matched to a gene: 17. This CDR3 reads CASSLAFAGQGISNRYTF. The CDR3 DNA sequence: TGCGCCAGCAGCTTGGCCTTCGCGGGACAGGGGATTTCTAATCGCTACACCTTC.

The chain is built from TRBV7-2 and TRBJ2-5, with 11 nucleotides matching TRBD2. The V gene end was trimmed by 5 bases and the J gene end by 5 bases; junction bases not matched to a gene: 16. This CDR3 comprises 18 residues. CDR1 and CDR2 (germline): SGHTA, FQGNSA. Here the CDR3 DNA reads TGTGCCAGCAGCCCGGCGGGGCTAGCGGGAGGTTTCGGGGAGACCCAGTACTTC. It translates to CASSPAGLAGGFGETQYF.

CDR3 sequence: CASSLGQGGYEQYF. The CDR3 DNA reads as TGTGCCAGCAGCCTCGGACAGGGGGGCTACGAGCAGTACTTC. V gene TRBV14 combines with J gene TRBJ2-7; 10 bases are shared with TRBD1. J was trimmed by 3 bases and V by 4 bases; bases with no gene match: 3. The CDR3 extends over 14 amino acids. The germline V gene encodes CDR1 SGHDN and CDR2 FVKESK.

The chain employs TRBV5-1 and TRBJ2-1; 10 bases line up with TRBD2. Germline CDR1 reads SGHRS; CDR2 reads YFSETQ. There are 17 residues in the CDR3. J was trimmed by 0 bases and V by 0 bases; bases with no gene match: 3. CDR3 amino acids: CASSLGKRGGSYNEQFF. CDR3 bases: TGCGCCAGCAGCTTGGGCAAGCGGGGGGGCTCCTACAATGAGCAGTTCTTC.

The chain joins TRBV14 to TRBJ2-1; the match to TRBD2 covers 9 bases. The trim removed 1 base at V and 5 bases at J, leaving 3 bases unmatched. Per germline, CDR1 SGHDN and CDR2 FVKESK. The CDR3 covers 15 residues. CDR3: CASSQGSGGNNEQFF. CDR3 DNA sequence: TGTGCCAGCAGCCAAGGTAGCGGGGGTAACAATGAGCAGTTCTTC. The full variable domain, with the rest looked up from reference TRBV14 and TRBJ2-1, is EAGVTQFPSHSVIEKGQTVTLRCDPISGHDNLYWYRRVMGKEIKFLLHFVKESKQDESGMPNNRFLAERTGGTYSTLKVQPAELEDSGVYFCASSQGSGGNNEQFFGPGTRLTVL.

The gene calls are TRBV4-1 and TRBJ1-2, with 7 bases matching TRBD1. The J segment lost 6 bases and the V segment lost 4 bases, leaving 11 bases of the junction unmatched. Germline CDR1 reads MGHRA; CDR2 reads YSYEKL. The CDR3 extends over 15 amino acids. The CDR3 sequence is CASSLRTGWEDGYTF. DNA for the CDR3: TGCGCCAGCAGCCTAAGGACAGGATGGGAAGATGGCTACACCTTC.

The chain joins TRBV28 to TRBJ1-5; 7 bases fit TRBD1. Germline lookup yields CDR1 MDHEN and CDR2 SYDVKM. The CDR3 is made up of 15 amino acids. Trimming at V came to 5 bases and at J to 5 bases, leaving 9 bases not matched to a gene. CDR3 sequence (DNA): TGTGCCAGCAGTCCCCAAGGGGGCGCGGATCAGCCCCAGCATTTT. This translates into CASSPQGGADQPQHF.

V is TRBV4-3 and J is TRBJ1-2; D perhaps matches TRBD1 (5 bases). V was cut by 0 bases and J by 0 bases, with 17 bases left in between. The CDR3 contains 18 residues. Germline V gene lookup returns CDR1 LGHNA and CDR2 YSLEER. The CDR3 is CASSQEATDTFTNYGYTF. CDR3 in DNA: TGCGCCAGCAGCCAAGAGGCAACGGACACTTTTACTAACTATGGCTACACCTTC.

The chain links TRBV7-6 to TRBJ2-1; D is uncertain. The V end lost 5 bases, the J end lost 9 bases, and 17 bases lay between the germline ends. In germline, CDR1 is SGHVS, CDR2 FNYEAQ. This CDR3 spans 14 amino acids. Here the CDR3 DNA reads TGTGCCAGCAGCCCCGAGGTGGCAAGCAGTGAGCAGTTCTTC. The encoded protein is CASSPEVASSEQFF.

This chain connects TRBV6-2 or TRBV6-3 to TRBJ1-2, with no clear D. V lost 0 bases and J lost 2, with 7 bases in between. Germline V gene data show CDR1 as MNHEY and CDR2 as SVGEGT. The length of the CDR3 is 14 residues. Written as DNA, the CDR3 is TGTGCCAGCAGTTACTCGAAACAGAACTATGGCTACACCTTC. Encoded protein: CASSYSKQNYGYTF.

The chain joins TRBV19 to TRBJ2-5; 7 bases are shared with TRBD1. Germline lookup yields CDR1 LNHDA and CDR2 SQIVND (reference sequence). After removal of 5 bases from V and 1 base from J, the junction contained 7 bases not matched to a gene. The CDR3 is 15 residues long. DNA for the CDR3: TGTGCCAGTAGTCCAACGGGACAGACCCAAGAGACCCAGTACTTC. Encoded protein: CASSPTGQTQETQYF.

The chain uses TRBV4-2 and TRBJ1-5, with D tentatively TRBD1 (5 bases). V shed 0 bases and J shed 2 bases, with 11 bases lying between them. The CDR3 spans 16 residues. Germline V lookup: CDR1 LGHNA, CDR2 YNFKEQ. The CDR3 here is CASSQDRGEGNQPQHF. CDR3 sequence (DNA): TGTGCCAGCAGCCAAGACCGGGGGGAGGGCAATCAGCCCCAGCATTTT.

The CDR3, as DNA: TGCGCCAGCAGGACAGACTCCGTGGGTAATGAGCAGTTCTTC. Its translation is CASRTDSVGNEQFF. This chain uses TRBV5-1 with TRBJ2-1; D may be TRBD1 (5 bases). Germline V lookup: CDR1 SGHRS, CDR2 YFSETQ. CDR3 length equals 14 residues. V dropped 5 bases and J dropped 7 bases, with 16 bases sitting between them.

The chain uses TRBV7-3 and TRBJ2-3, with 14 bases aligning to TRBD2. Germline CDR1 and CDR2: SGHTA and FQGTGA. The CDR3 runs to 16 residues. V lost 6 bases, J lost 4 bases, and 6 bases stayed unmatched. DNA of the CDR3: TGTGCCAGCAGATCCGGGACTAGCGGGGGACCAGATACGCAGTATTTT. Protein product: CASRSGTSGGPDTQYF.

CDR3 sequence reads: CASTRDRDYEQYF. The CDR3 DNA reads TGCGCCAGCACCCGGGACAGGGACTACGAGCAGTACTTC. This chain uses TRBV10-1 with TRBJ2-7; 9 bases map to TRBD1. Germline-derived CDR1 and CDR2 are WNHNN and SYGVQD (reference sequence). The CDR3 is made up of 13 amino acids. With 7 bases clipped from V and 3 bases from J, the junction kept 4 bases outside the gene matches.

The chain recombines TRBV5-5 with TRBJ1-6; maybe TRBD1 (6 bases). V was pared by 4 bases and J by 1 base, with 9 bases between. The germline V gene has CDR1 SGHKS and CDR2 YYEKEE (reference sequence). The CDR3 contains 15 residues. DNA of the CDR3: TGTGCCAGCAGCCCCACAGGGTCCTATAATTCACCCCTCCACTTT. This translates into CASSPTGSYNSPLHF.

This rearrangement joins TRBV21-1 to TRBJ2-2; TRBD2 reflects the table's D call only, with no check against the DNA. TRBV21-1 is termed a pseudogene. The CDR3 has 20 residues. The CDR3 protein is CASSEGQGARLAEGTGELFF. For the CDR3, the DNA is TGTGCCAGCAGCGAGGGACAGGGGGCGCGACTAGCGGAAGGGACCGGGGAGCTGTTTTTT.

V gene TRBV14 combines with J gene TRBJ2-2, with 12 bases matching TRBD2. The CDR3 has 21 amino acids. Unmatched junction bases numbered 21, after V lost 3 bases and J lost 7 bases. The V gene's germline CDR1 is SGHDN and CDR2 FVKESK. CDR3 loop: CASSQRTSGAPSTLPSGELFF. The CDR3 coding sequence is TGTGCCAGCAGCCAGAGGACTAGCGGGGCCCCCTCAACGCTTCCTAGCGGGGAGCTGTTTTTT.

V gene TRBV27 combines with J gene TRBJ1-5; D ambiguous. V shed 6 bases and J shed 7 bases, with 16 bases lying between them. The germline V gene has CDR1 MNHEY and CDR2 SMNVEV (reference sequence). This CDR3 has 14 residues. CDR3 coding DNA: TGTGCCAGCAGGCCCCCCGGGGAACGCCAGCCCCAGCATTTT. It specifies CASRPPGERQPQHF.

The J gene is TRBJ1-2, the V gene TRBV27, with 8 bases fitting TRBD1. The trim removed 2 bases at V and 4 bases at J, leaving 12 bases unmatched. Germline CDR1 is MNHEY and CDR2 is SMNVEV (reference sequence). The CDR3 length is 17 residues. The CDR3 region is CASSLRSWQGAFYGYTF. Written as DNA, the CDR3 is TGTGCCAGCAGTTTAAGGTCGTGGCAGGGGGCGTTCTATGGCTACACCTTC.

The chain combines TRBV11-3 with TRBJ2-2; TRBD1 agrees at 12 bases. Germline CDR1 reads SGHNT; CDR2 reads YENEEA. The CDR3 loop spans 16 amino acids. The junction had 9 bases not matched to a gene; V was cut back by 9 bases and J by 4 bases. The CDR3 coding sequence is TGTGCCAGTCAGGCGAGGGGACAGGGGGCCACCGGGGAGCTGTTTTTT. Its translation: CASQARGQGATGELFF.

This chain joins TRBV7-3 and TRBJ1-2, with D possibly being TRBD1 (6 bases). The germline V gene has CDR1 SGHTA and CDR2 FQGTGA. The ends were cut back, 5 bases at V and 4 bases at J, with 11 bases in the middle. The CDR3 totals 13 residues. The CDR3 DNA follows: TGTGCCAGCAGCAAGGACAGCGGCTATGGCTACACCTTC. This encodes CASSKDSGYGYTF.

This chain uses TRBV6-5 with TRBJ1-1; 10 nucleotides line up with TRBD1. There are 14 residues in the CDR3. V dropped 6 bases and J dropped 6; count of bases not matched to a gene: 7. The germline V gene has CDR1 MNHEY and CDR2 SVGAGI. The CDR3 is CASSPGTGASEAFF. CDR3 sequence (DNA): TGTGCCAGCAGCCCCGGGACAGGGGCCTCTGAAGCTTTCTTT.

The J gene is TRBJ2-1, the V gene TRBV3-1 (or the pseudogene TRBV3-2); 10 nucleotides agree with TRBD2. V shed 0 bases, J shed 8 bases, and the junction held 10 bases outside the gene matches. CDR3 length: 17 amino acids. The germline V gene encodes CDR1 LGHDT and CDR2 YNNKEL (reference sequence). The DNA of the CDR3 is TGTGCCAGCAGCCAAGATCGGAGCGGGGGGGCTATTGATGAGCAGTTCTTC. Its protein product is CASSQDRSGGAIDEQFF.

This chain uses TRBV18 with TRBJ2-2, with TRBD1 matching over 8 bases. This CDR3 spans 16 amino acids. V shed 5 bases, J shed 0 bases, and the junction held 5 bases outside the gene matches. From germline, CDR1 is KGHSH and CDR2 LQKENI. CDR3 sequence reads: CASSTPGGTNTGELFF. The CDR3 region has the DNA TGTGCCAGCTCAACTCCAGGGGGCACGAACACCGGGGAGCTGTTTTTT.

The chain couples TRBV19 to TRBJ1-1, with D tentatively TRBD1 (6 bases). Trimming shortened V by 7 bases and J by 6 bases, and 15 bases separated the two germline ends. Germline V CDR1 and CDR2: LNHDA, SQIVND (reference sequence). The CDR3 contains 13 residues. The CDR3 nucleotides read TGTGCCAGTACAAGCCAGGGGCGGGCTGAAGCTTTCTTT. It is translated as CASTSQGRAEAFF.

The rearrangement links TRBV4-1 to TRBJ1-1; TRBD1 might be the D (5 bases). Germline loops: CDR1 MGHRA, CDR2 YSYEKL. This CDR3 has 14 residues. Between the trimmed V and J ends, which lost 0 bases and 5 bases, there was a span of 10 bases. In DNA, the CDR3 is TGCGCCAGCAGCCAAGAGGCCGGGGGAACTGAAGCTTTCTTT. This sequence encodes CASSQEAGGTEAFF.